This T cell receptor beta chain was sequenced for a study of T cells in Graves' hyperthyroidism and ophthalmopathy. Study-wide context: Peripheral blood sampling occurred at initial diagnosis, before any treatment.

It was RNA transcripts that yielded the amplified TCR beta CDR3 regions. HTBI primers drove first-round RT-PCR of the TCR CDR3. MiXCR, applied by TCRdb to the multiplex PCR reads, yields one record per CDR3 protein. There are around 340,000 distinct CDR3 sequences in the sample; around a sixth occur only once, and approximately 33% lies in the top ten. Diagnosing involved the use of clinical symptoms, serum thyroxine and TRAb, thyroid ultrasound and orbital computed tomography. Out of over 9 ml of fresh peripheral blood came the PBMCs. Losses at the gene ends were 1 base for V and 5 bases for J; bases not matched to a gene: 5. This CDR3 is 16 amino acids long. Germline CDR1 is MDHEN and CDR2 is SYDVKM.

The V gene is TRBV28, the J gene TRBJ1-6; TRBD1 aligns across 7 bases. The receptor's source is a young man with Graves' hyperthyroidism. The sequenced material came from blood. CDR3 residues: CASSLYTGANNSPLHF. CDR3 sequence (DNA): TGTGCCAGCAGTTTATATACAGGGGCAAATAATTCACCCCTCCACTTT.